This T cell receptor (beta chain) was recorded in a study of OX40 agonist ivuxolimab in advanced cancers. Study context: Cohort: about 80% men, mean age about 60, aged about 23 to 80.

Repertoires were generated with immunoSEQ multiplex PCR, while TCRdb's copy carries only in-frame clones and drops some. This table holds 50,000 or so clones, about four fifths found once. Here the sequenced sample was CD4+ or CD8+ T cells sorted from blood, taken in a trial of the OX40 agonist ivuxolimab. The TCR originated in an adult with an advanced solid tumor such as melanoma, head and neck, liver or kidney cancer.

The CDR3 DNA reads TGTGCCAGCAGCTTAGCCCGGGGGCGTGTAGATACGCAGTATTTT. Translated, it gives CASSLARGRVDTQYF. The genes are TRBV7-9 and TRBJ2-3; D may match TRBD1 or TRBD2 (6 bases each). Trimming removed 0 bases from V and 5 bases from J, with 12 bases in between. CDR1 and CDR2 (germline): SEHNR, FQNEAQ (reference sequence). CDR3 length: 15 residues.